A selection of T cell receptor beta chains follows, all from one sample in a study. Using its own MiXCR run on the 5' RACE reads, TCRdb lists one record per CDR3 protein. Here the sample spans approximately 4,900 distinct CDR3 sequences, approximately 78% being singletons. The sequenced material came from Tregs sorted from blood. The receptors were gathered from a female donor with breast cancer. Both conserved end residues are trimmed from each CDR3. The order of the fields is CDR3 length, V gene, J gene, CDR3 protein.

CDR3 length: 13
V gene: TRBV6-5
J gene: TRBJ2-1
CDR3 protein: ASSDDYTSYNEQF

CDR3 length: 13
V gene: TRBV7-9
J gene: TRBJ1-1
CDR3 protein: ASSLVGKVHTEAF

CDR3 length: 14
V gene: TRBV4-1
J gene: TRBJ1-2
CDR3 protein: ASSQEGDSSSYGYT

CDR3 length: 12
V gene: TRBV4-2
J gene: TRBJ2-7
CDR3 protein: ASSQGTGLYEQY

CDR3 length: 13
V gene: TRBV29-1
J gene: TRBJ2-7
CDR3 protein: SVYEEGTSSYEQY

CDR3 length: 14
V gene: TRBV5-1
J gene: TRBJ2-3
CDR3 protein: ASNLRQGAGTDTQY

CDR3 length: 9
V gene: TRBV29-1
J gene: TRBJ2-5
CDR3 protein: SVGGRETQY

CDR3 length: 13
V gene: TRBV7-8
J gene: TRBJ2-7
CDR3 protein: ASSLATGDSYEQY

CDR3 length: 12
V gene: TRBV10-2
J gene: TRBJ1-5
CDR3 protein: ASREKQPLGPQH

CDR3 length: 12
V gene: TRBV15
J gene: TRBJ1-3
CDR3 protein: ATSTAEPGNTIY

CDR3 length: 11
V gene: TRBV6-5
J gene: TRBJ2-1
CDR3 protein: ASSYSMHNEQF

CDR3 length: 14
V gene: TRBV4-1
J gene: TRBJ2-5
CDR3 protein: ASSQGTSGRAETQY

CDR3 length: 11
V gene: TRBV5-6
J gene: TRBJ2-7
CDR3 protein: ASSSRQSYEQY

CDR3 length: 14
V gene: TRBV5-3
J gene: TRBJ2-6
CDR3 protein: ARSLHRGPGANVPT

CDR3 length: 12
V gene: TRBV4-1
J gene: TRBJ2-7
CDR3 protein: ASSGTSGSYEQY

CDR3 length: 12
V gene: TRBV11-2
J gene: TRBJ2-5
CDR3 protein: ASSELGGGVTQY

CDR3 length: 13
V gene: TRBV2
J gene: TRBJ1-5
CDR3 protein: ASSADRGRGQPQH

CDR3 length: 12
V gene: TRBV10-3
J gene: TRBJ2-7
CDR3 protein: AIPQPSGPGEQY

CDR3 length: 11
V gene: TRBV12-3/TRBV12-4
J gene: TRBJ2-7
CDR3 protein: ASSPEGRYEQY

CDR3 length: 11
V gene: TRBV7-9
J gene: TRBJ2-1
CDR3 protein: ASSRQGGNEQF

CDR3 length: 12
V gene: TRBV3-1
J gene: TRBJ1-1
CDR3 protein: ASSRGGSDTEAF

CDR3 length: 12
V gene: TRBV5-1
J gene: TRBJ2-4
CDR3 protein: ASSLLAGANIQY

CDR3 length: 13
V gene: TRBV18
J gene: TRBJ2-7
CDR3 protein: ASSAGGQGAYEQY

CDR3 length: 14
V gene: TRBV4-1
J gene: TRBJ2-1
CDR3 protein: ASSQEGGLAVNEQF

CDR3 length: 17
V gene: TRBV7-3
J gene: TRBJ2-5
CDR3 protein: ASSLKGLSSGAYQETQY

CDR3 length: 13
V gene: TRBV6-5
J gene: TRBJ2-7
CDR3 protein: ASSYSNGETYEQY

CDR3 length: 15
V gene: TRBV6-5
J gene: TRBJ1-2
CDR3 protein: ASSGTGGSRPPYGYT

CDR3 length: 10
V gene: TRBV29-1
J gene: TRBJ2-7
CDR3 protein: SAAQGDHEQY

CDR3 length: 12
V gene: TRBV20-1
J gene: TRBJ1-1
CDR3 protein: SALVPLGNTEAF

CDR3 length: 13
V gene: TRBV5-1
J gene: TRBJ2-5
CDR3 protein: ASSEGQGFGETQY

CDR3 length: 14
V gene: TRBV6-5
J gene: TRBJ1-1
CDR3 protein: ASSPTSGGSWTEAF

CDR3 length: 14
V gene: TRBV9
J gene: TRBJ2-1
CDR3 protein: ASSEPAGTSDFEQF

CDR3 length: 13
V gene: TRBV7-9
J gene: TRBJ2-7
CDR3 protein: ASSSIGMGAYEQY

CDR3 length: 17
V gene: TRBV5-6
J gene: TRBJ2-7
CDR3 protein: ASSSGTSGRSHPAYEQY

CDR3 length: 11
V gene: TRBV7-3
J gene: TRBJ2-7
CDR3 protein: ASSSDDRYEQY

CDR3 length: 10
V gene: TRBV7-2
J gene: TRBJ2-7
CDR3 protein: ASSSGTYEQY

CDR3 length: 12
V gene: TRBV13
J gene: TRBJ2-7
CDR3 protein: ASSSRQGRHEQY

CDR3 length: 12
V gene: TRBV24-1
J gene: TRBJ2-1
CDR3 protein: ATSPGPPHNEQF

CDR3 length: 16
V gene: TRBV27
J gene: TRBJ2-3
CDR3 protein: ASSSLPGTSDYTDTQY